A single sample is the source of the 30 T cell receptor beta chains below, sequenced in a study of blood T cell repertoires in COVID-19. Sequencing used immunoSEQ multiplex PCR; TCRdb keeps in-frame clones, though not all of them. The profile covers around 230,000 clones, with roughly 82% appearing a single time and under 2.5% taken by the ten largest. The specimen was peripheral blood. These receptors originate from a man aged 35 to 55 who had recovered from COVID-19.

The chain combines TRBV6-2 or TRBV6-3 with TRBJ1-1, with a tentative D call TRBD1 (6 bases). This CDR3 comprises 15 residues. The germline V and J ends were trimmed by 6 bases and 5 bases, with 19 bases remaining between them. Looked up from germline, CDR1 is MNHEY and CDR2 is SVGEGT. CDR3: CASSVTSGTRTEAFF. The CDR3 DNA reads TGTGCCAGCAGCGTTACGTCCGGGACACGAACTGAAGCTTTCTTT.

This chain links TRBV14 with TRBJ2-7; no reliable D call. The CDR3 consists of 15 residues. The V end lost 0 bases, the J end lost 2 bases, and 11 bases lay between the germline ends. Germline V gene sequence: CDR1 SGHDN, CDR2 FVKESK. The CDR3 bases are TGTGCCAGCAGCCAAGAGGTGGGCGCAGCCTACGAGCAGTACTTC. Protein sequence: CASSQEVGAAYEQYF.

This rearrangement joins TRBV7-9 to TRBJ2-1, with 10 nucleotides matching TRBD2. Trimming took 5 bases from V and 5 from J; bases not matched to a gene: 6. From germline, CDR1 is SEHNR and CDR2 FQNEAQ (reference sequence). CDR3 length: 15 amino acids. CDR3 sequence: CASSAGLAADNEQFF. In nucleotides, the CDR3 is TGTGCCAGCAGCGCTGGACTAGCGGCAGACAATGAGCAGTTCTTC.

The genes are TRBV6-6 and TRBJ1-3; the D gene is possibly TRBD1 (5 bases). V was pared by 5 bases and J by 2 bases, with 7 bases between. This CDR3 comprises 13 residues. CDR1 is MNHNY and CDR2 is SVGAGI in the germline V gene (reference sequence). CDR3 sequence (DNA): TGTGCCAGCAGTGCCAGGGCTGGAAACACCATATATTTT. It translates to CASSARAGNTIYF.

The V call is TRBV28, the J call TRBJ2-3, with 7 bases fitting TRBD1. This CDR3 comprises 19 residues. J lost 2 bases, V lost 5 bases, and 19 bases had no gene match. Germline loops: CDR1 MDHEN, CDR2 SYDVKM. CDR3 amino acids: CASSILGLGRTGVTDTQYF. The DNA for the CDR3 is TGTGCCAGCAGTATCCTAGGTCTAGGTAGGACAGGAGTCACAGATACGCAGTATTTT.

This chain uses TRBV5-1 with TRBJ2-3, with D possibly being TRBD2 (6 bases). Trimming took 0 bases from V and 2 from J, leaving 10 bases between them. CDR1 and CDR2 (germline): SGHRS, YFSETQ. The CDR3 is 15 residues long. This CDR3 is CASSLDGSNTDTQYF. The CDR3 DNA follows: TGCGCCAGCAGCTTGGACGGGAGCAACACAGATACGCAGTATTTT.

V and J are TRBV18 and TRBJ2-7, with 11 nucleotides matching TRBD1. CDR3 length: 16 residues. CDR1 is KGHSH and CDR2 is LQKENI in the germline V gene. The junction had 9 bases not matched to a gene; V was cut back by 5 bases and J by 3 bases. CDR3 bases: TGTGCCAGCTCAGGAGGAGAAGGGACAGGGGGCTACGAGCAGTACTTC. It encodes CASSGGEGTGGYEQYF.

This clone appeared once. This chain uses TRBV28 with TRBJ2-3; TRBD2 matches at 8 bases. The V gene end was trimmed by 2 bases and the J gene end by 0 bases; junction bases not matched to a gene: 10. This CDR3 contains 18 residues. Looked up from germline, CDR1 is MDHEN and CDR2 is SYDVKM. The DNA of the CDR3 is TGTGCCAGCAGTTTAGCGACTAGCGTAAGAACTAGCACAGATACGCAGTATTTT. It is translated as CASSLATSVRTSTDTQYF.

The chain recombines TRBV20-1 with TRBJ1-6; 8 bases are shared with TRBD1. The CDR3 is 14 residues long. Germline trimming cut 3 bases from V and 5 bases from J; bases unmatched to any gene: 3. Germline-derived CDR1 and CDR2 are DFQATT and SNEGSKA (reference sequence). CDR3 protein: CSASRQGHNSPLHF. The CDR3 bases are TGCAGTGCTAGTAGACAGGGGCATAATTCACCCCTCCACTTT.

The chain links TRBV4-3 to TRBJ2-1, with TRBD2 matching over 8 bases. CDR3 length equals 17 residues. CDR1 and CDR2 from the germline V gene are LGHNA and YSLEER. With 0 bases clipped from V and 2 bases from J, the junction kept 6 bases outside the gene matches. The CDR3 nucleotides are TGCGCCAGCAGCCAAGATATCGGTAGCGGGACCTACAATGAGCAGTTCTTC. It translates to CASSQDIGSGTYNEQFF.

The rearrangement links TRBV27 to TRBJ2-7; 8 nucleotides match TRBD1. The ends lost 6 bases at V and 5 bases at J; junction bases unmatched: 6. Germline V CDR1 and CDR2: MNHEY, SMNVEV (reference sequence). The CDR3 is made up of 13 amino acids. The CDR3 DNA follows: TGTGCCAGCAGATGGACAGGGACAAACGAGCAGTACTTC. The encoded protein is CASRWTGTNEQYF.

The chain uses TRBV19 and TRBJ2-2; tentative D call: TRBD2 (6 bases). Deletions cut 5 bases from V and 3 bases from J, with 22 bases between. The CDR3 has 18 amino acids. Germline values: CDR1 LNHDA, CDR2 SQIVND (reference sequence). This chain's CDR3 is CASSQAGLGVPDTGELFF. The CDR3 nucleotides are TGTGCCAGTAGTCAGGCGGGGTTGGGGGTCCCGGACACCGGGGAGCTGTTTTTT.

This chain uses TRBV6-1 with TRBJ1-6; possibly TRBD1 for D (5 bases). CDR1 is MNHNS and CDR2 is SASEGT in the germline V gene. The CDR3 length is 16 residues. The V end was cut by 2 bases, the J end by 9 bases, with 17 bases between. In DNA, the CDR3 is TGTGCCAGCAGTGAATCCGGGCAGGGTAACGCTTCACCCCTCCACTTT. Its translation: CASSESGQGNASPLHF.

The CDR3 coding sequence is TGTGCCACCAGTGATTCGACTAGCGGGGGGTCGTACAATGAGCAGTTCTTC. This encodes CATSDSTSGGSYNEQFF. The genes are TRBV24-1 and TRBJ2-1; 13 bases match TRBD2. Trimming at V came to 2 bases and at J to 4 bases, leaving 4 bases not matched to a gene. CDR1 is KGHDR, CDR2 SFDVKD, per germline. CDR3 length: 17 amino acids.

In this sample, this clone turned up a few times. The chain has TRBV19 and TRBJ2-1; TRBD2 agrees at 7 bases. The CDR3 is made up of 17 amino acids. Losses at the gene ends were 1 base for V and 7 bases for J; bases not matched to a gene: 13. Germline loops: CDR1 LNHDA, CDR2 SQIVND (reference sequence). The chain's CDR3 is CASSIAHAGVVKNEQFF. DNA for the CDR3: TGTGCCAGTAGTATAGCTCACGCGGGAGTAGTAAAGAATGAGCAGTTCTTC.

The V and J genes are TRBV4-3 and TRBJ1-4; 10 bases line up with TRBD1. V lost 1 base and J lost 4; bases outside the gene matches: 0. The CDR3 loop spans 15 amino acids. Germline CDR1 LGHNA, CDR2 YSLEER. The DNA of the CDR3 is TGCGCCAGCAGCCAAGGGGACAGGGGTAATGAAAAACTGTTTTTT. It specifies CASSQGDRGNEKLFF.

The chain carries TRBV3-1 (or the pseudogene TRBV3-2) and TRBJ2-2, with 8 nucleotides matching TRBD2. Looked up from germline, CDR1 is LGHDT and CDR2 is YNNKEL (reference sequence). The trim removed 3 bases at V and 0 bases at J, leaving 6 bases unmatched. The CDR3 is 17 amino acids. The DNA of the CDR3 is TGTGCCAGCAGCCATACCAGCGGGGGAACGAACACCGGGGAGCTGTTTTTT. Its protein is CASSHTSGGTNTGELFF.

The rearrangement links TRBV2 to TRBJ1-1; possible D gene TRBD1, 5 bases. Germline V CDR1 and CDR2: SNHLY, FYNNEI. Trimming pared 0 bases from V and 1 base from J, leaving 9 bases between. The CDR3 loop spans 15 amino acids. The CDR3 reads CASSEARGKNTEAFF. CDR3 nucleotide sequence: TGTGCCAGCAGTGAAGCAAGGGGAAAGAACACTGAAGCTTTCTTT. Combining the CDR3 with reference TRBV2 and TRBJ1-1 gives the whole variable domain EPEVTQTPSHQVTQMGQEVILRCVPISNHLYFYWYRQILGQKVEFLVSFYNNEISEKSEIFDDQFSVERPDGSNFTLKIRSTKLEDSAMYFCASSEARGKNTEAFFGQGTRLTVV.

The rearrangement links TRBV27 to TRBJ2-7; perhaps TRBD1 as D (5 bases). Trimming removed 5 bases from V and 2 bases from J, with 7 bases in between. CDR3 length equals 12 residues. CDR1 and CDR2 (germline): MNHEY, SMNVEV (reference sequence). In nucleotides, the CDR3 is TGTGCCAGCAGTGGGGCCCCCTACGAGCAGTACTTC. The encoded protein is CASSGAPYEQYF.

The chain employs TRBV5-1 and TRBJ2-2; TRBD2 aligns across 15 bases. CDR1 is SGHRS, CDR2 YFSETQ, per germline. CDR3 length equals 16 residues. V was pared by 3 bases and J by 7 bases, with 4 bases of the junction left unmatched. The CDR3 sequence is CASSSGLAGGSGELFF. As DNA, the CDR3 is TGCGCCAGCAGCTCCGGACTAGCGGGAGGGAGCGGGGAGCTGTTTTTT.

The chain carries TRBV2 and TRBJ1-1; D is undetermined. Germline V gene lookup returns CDR1 SNHLY and CDR2 FYNNEI. V gave up 3 bases and J gave up 3 bases, with 11 bases separating them. CDR3 length: 14 amino acids. CDR3 region: CASSEIAGYTEAFF. CDR3 bases: TGTGCCAGCAGTGAGATTGCCGGTTACACTGAAGCTTTCTTT.

J is TRBJ2-7 and V is TRBV7-9; 12 nucleotides agree with TRBD1. Trimming took 5 bases from V and 7 from J; bases not matched to a gene: 15. CDR1 SEHNR and CDR2 FQNEAQ come from the germline V gene (reference sequence). The CDR3 extends over 17 amino acids. The CDR3 bases are TGTGCCAGCAGCGGAGGGACAGGGGGCATTATTTTGTGGGAGCAGTACTTC. This gives the protein CASSGGTGGIILWEQYF.

Only one count was recorded for this clone. The V and J genes are TRBV6-5 and TRBJ1-2; 8 positions agree with TRBD1. The CDR3 is 14 residues long. V lost 6 bases to trimming and J lost 1 base; unmatched junction nucleotides: 4. Germline CDR1 MNHEY, CDR2 SVGAGI. CDR3 sequence: CASRGQEYNYGYTF. The CDR3 DNA reads TGTGCCAGCAGGGGACAGGAGTATAACTATGGCTACACCTTC.

V usage is TRBV11-3 and J usage is TRBJ2-3, with a weak D call TRBD2 (6 bases). The CDR3 loop spans 14 amino acids. Trimming took off 6 bases at V and 1 base at J, with 11 bases between the two ends. Germline CDR1 is SGHNT and CDR2 is YENEEA. As DNA, the CDR3 is TGTGCCAGCAGACGAGTAGCGGGCACAGATACGCAGTATTTT. Translation: CASRRVAGTDTQYF.

The rearrangement uses TRBV7-2 and TRBJ1-3; unclear D gene. This CDR3 spans 13 amino acids. CDR1 SGHTA and CDR2 FQGNSA come from the germline V gene. The V end was cut by 5 bases, the J end by 8 bases, with 13 bases between. CDR3 DNA: TGTGCCAGCAGCGCATATGGGGAGGACACCATATATTTT. Its translation is CASSAYGEDTIYF.

This chain links TRBV9 with TRBJ1-2, with 7 positions matching TRBD1. The CDR3 covers 12 residues. The V gene's germline CDR1 is SGDLS and CDR2 YYNGEE. With V trimmed by 3 bases and J by 8 bases, 4 bases remained unmatched. The CDR3 is CASSERGQGYTF. In DNA form, the CDR3 reads TGTGCCAGCAGCGAGAGGGGGCAAGGCTACACCTTC. Full variable domain (missing parts from reference TRBV9 and TRBJ1-2): DSGVTQTPKHLITATGQRVTLRCSPRSGDLSVYWYQQSLDQGLQFLIQYYNGEERAKGNILERFSAQQFPDLHSELNLSSLELGDSALYFCASSERGQGYTFGSGTRLTVV.

The rearrangement uses TRBV2 and TRBJ2-1; D gene unclear. The V gene's germline CDR1 is SNHLY and CDR2 FYNNEI. Trimming stripped 6 bases from V and 4 bases from J, with 4 bases between. The CDR3 length is 11 residues. In nucleotides, the CDR3 is TGTGCCAGCAGCTTTTACAATGAGCAGTTCTTC. This sequence encodes CASSFYNEQFF.

The table lists this clone with a count of one. This sequence joins TRBV19 and TRBJ2-1; tentatively, D is TRBD2 (6 bases). Germline V gene data show CDR1 as LNHDA and CDR2 as SQIVND (reference sequence). The CDR3 sequence is 13 residues long. The V end lost 9 bases, the J end lost 2 bases, and 11 bases lay between the germline ends. CDR3 nucleotides: TGTGCCAGCACGACTAGTACCTACAATGAGCAGTTCTTC. Encoded protein: CASTTSTYNEQFF.

The J gene is TRBJ2-3, the V gene TRBV6-1; D call uncertain. The CDR3 consists of 15 residues. Germline CDR1 reads MNHNS; CDR2 reads SASEGT. Between the trimmed V and J ends, which lost 0 bases and 2 bases, there was a span of 9 bases. The CDR3 reads CASSEAARFTDTQYF. CDR3 bases: TGTGCCAGCAGTGAAGCAGCGAGGTTCACAGATACGCAGTATTTT.

This chain joins TRBV7-2 and TRBJ2-2; 10 bases align to TRBD2. Germline trimming cut 0 bases from V and 4 bases from J; bases unmatched to any gene: 2. The CDR3 totals 16 residues. CDR1 and CDR2 (germline): SGHTA, FQGNSA. The CDR3 DNA is TGTGCCAGCAGCTTAGCGAAGCGGGGGGGCACCGGGGAGCTGTTTTTT. Amino acids: CASSLAKRGGTGELFF.